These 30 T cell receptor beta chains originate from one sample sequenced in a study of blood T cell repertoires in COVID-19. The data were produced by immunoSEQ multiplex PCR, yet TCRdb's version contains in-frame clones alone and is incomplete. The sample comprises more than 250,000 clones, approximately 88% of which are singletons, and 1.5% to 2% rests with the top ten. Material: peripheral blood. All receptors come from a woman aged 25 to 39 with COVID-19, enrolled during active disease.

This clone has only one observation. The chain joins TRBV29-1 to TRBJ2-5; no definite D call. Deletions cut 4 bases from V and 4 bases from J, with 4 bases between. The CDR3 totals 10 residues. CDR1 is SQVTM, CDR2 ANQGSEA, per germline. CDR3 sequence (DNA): TGCAGCGTTGCATCAGAGACCCAGTACTTC. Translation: CSVASETQYF.

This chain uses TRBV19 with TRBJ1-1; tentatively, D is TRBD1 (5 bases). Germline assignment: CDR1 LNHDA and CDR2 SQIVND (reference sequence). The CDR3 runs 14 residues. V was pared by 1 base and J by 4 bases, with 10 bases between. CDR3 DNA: TGTGCCAGTAGTATAGGGCGGGGGTTCACTGAAGCTTTCTTT. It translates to CASSIGRGFTEAFF.

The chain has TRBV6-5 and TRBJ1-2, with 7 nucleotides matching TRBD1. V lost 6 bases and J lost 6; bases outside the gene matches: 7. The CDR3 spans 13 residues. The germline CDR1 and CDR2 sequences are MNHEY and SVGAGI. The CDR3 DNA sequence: TGTGCCAGCAGGACAGGGATGGGGAATGGCTACACCTTC. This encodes CASRTGMGNGYTF.

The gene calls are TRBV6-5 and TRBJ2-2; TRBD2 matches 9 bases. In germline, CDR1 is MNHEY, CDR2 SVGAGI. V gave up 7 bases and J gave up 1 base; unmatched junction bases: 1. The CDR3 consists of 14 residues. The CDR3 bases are TGTGCCAGCACACTAGCGGGGAACACCGGGGAGCTGTTTTTT. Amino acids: CASTLAGNTGELFF.

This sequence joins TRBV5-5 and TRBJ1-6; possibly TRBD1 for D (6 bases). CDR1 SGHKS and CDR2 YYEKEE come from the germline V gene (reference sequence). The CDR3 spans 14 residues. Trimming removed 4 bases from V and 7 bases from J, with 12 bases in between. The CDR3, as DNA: TGTGCCAGCAGCCGAGCGGGGGCAAATTCACCCCTCCACTTT. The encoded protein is CASSRAGANSPLHF.

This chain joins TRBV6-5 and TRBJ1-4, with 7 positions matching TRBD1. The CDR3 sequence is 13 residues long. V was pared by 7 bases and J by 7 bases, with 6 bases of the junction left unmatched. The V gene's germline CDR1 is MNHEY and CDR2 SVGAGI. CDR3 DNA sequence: TGTGCCAGCAAGAGACAGGGCCCTGAAAAACTGTTTTTT. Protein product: CASKRQGPEKLFF.

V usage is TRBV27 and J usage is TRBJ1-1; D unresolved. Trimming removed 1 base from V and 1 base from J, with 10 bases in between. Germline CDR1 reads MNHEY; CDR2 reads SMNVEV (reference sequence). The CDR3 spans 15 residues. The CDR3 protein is CASSLYLGGNTEAFF. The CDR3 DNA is TGTGCCAGCAGTTTATATCTGGGAGGGAACACTGAAGCTTTCTTT.

CDR3 sequence: CATRKTGKETQYF. The CDR3 DNA is TGTGCCACCAGGAAAACAGGGAAAGAGACCCAGTACTTC. The chain is built from TRBV24-1 and TRBJ2-5, with D perhaps TRBD1 (6 bases). Germline CDR1 KGHDR, CDR2 SFDVKD. The germline V and J ends were trimmed by 7 bases and 3 bases, with 11 bases remaining between them. There are 13 residues in the CDR3.

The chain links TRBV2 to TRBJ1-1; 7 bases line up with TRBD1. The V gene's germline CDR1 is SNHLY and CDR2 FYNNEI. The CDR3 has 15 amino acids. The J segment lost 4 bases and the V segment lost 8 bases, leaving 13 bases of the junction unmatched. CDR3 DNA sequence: TGTGCCAGCTCATGGACAGGAGCTCTGGGCACTGAAGCTTTCTTT. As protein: CASSWTGALGTEAFF. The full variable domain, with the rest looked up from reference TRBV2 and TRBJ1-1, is EPEVTQTPSHQVTQMGQEVILRCVPISNHLYFYWYRQILGQKVEFLVSFYNNEISEKSEIFDDQFSVERPDGSNFTLKIRSTKLEDSAMYFCASSWTGALGTEAFFGQGTRLTVV.

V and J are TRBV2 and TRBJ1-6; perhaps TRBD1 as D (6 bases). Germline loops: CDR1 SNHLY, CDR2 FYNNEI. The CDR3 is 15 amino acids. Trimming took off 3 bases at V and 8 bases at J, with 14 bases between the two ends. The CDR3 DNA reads TGTGCCAGCAGTGATACCAGGGGAGCCTATTCACCCCTCCACTTT. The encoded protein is CASSDTRGAYSPLHF.

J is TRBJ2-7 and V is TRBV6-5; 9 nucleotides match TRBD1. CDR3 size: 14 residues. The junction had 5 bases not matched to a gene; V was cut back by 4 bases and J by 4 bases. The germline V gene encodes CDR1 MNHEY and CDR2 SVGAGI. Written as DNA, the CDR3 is TGTGCCAGCAGTTCGACAGGGGGGCCATACGAGCAGTACTTC. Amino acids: CASSSTGGPYEQYF.

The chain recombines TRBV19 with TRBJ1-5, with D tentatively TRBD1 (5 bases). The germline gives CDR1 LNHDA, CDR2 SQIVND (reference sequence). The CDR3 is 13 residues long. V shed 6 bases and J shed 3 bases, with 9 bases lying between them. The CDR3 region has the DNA TGTGCCAGTAGCCCACAGGACAATCAGCCCCAGCATTTT. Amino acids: CASSPQDNQPQHF.

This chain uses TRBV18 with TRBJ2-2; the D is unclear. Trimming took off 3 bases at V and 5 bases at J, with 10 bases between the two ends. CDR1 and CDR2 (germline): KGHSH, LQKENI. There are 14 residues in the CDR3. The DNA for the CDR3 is TGTGCCAGCTCACCCAATAGGCGGACCGGGGAGCTGTTTTTT. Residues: CASSPNRRTGELFF.

The CDR3 DNA is TGTGCCAGCAGCCCCCGAACACCTACAGGGCGGGAGGGCACTGAAGCTTTCTTT. This codes for CASSPRTPTGREGTEAFF. The J gene is TRBJ1-1, the V gene TRBV13; D possibly corresponds to TRBD1 (6 bases). CDR1 is PRHDT, CDR2 FYEKMQ, per germline (reference sequence). The CDR3 spans 18 residues. V lost 5 bases and J 4 bases, leaving 26 bases between the germline ends.

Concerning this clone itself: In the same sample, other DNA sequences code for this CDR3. The CDR3 coding sequence is TGTGCCAGCCGACGACAGGGGTCTTATGGCTACACCTTC. As protein: CASRRQGSYGYTF. The chain employs TRBV28 and TRBJ1-2, with TRBD1 matching over 8 bases. Germline CDR1 and CDR2: MDHEN and SYDVKM. The V and J ends lost 8 bases and 5 bases, in that order; junction bases with no gene match: 7. The CDR3 has 13 amino acids.

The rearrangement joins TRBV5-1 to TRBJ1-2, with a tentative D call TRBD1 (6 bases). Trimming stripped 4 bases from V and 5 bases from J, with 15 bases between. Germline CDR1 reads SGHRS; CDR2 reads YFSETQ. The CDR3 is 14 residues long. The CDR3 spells CASSLLGASYGYTF. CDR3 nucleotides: TGCGCCAGCAGCCTCCTGGGGGCATCATATGGCTACACCTTC.

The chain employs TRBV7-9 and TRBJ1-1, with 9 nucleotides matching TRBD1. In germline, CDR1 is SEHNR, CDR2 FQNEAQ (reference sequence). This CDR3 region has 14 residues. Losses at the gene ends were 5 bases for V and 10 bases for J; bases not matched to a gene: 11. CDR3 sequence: CASSLGTGLGGAFF. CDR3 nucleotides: TGTGCCAGCAGCCTAGGGACAGGGTTAGGGGGAGCTTTCTTT.

The CDR3 DNA reads TGTGCCAGCAGCTTAGGTCTTCGGCTAGCGGGGTACAATGAGCAGTTCTTC. It encodes CASSLGLRLAGYNEQFF. The V call is TRBV7-9, the J call TRBJ2-1, with 9 bases fitting TRBD2. With V trimmed by 1 base and J by 4 bases, 8 bases remained unmatched. The CDR3 has 17 amino acids. Germline CDR1 is SEHNR and CDR2 is FQNEAQ (reference sequence).

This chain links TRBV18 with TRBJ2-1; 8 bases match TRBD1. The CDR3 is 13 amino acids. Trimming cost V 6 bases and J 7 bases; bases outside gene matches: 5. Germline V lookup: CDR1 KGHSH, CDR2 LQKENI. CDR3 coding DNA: TGTGCCAGCTCCGCAGACAGGGGTAATGAGCAGTTCTTC. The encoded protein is CASSADRGNEQFF.

The CDR3 loop is CSARRDNWAFF. Here the CDR3 DNA reads TGCAGTGCTAGACGGGACAATTGGGCTTTCTTT. The rearrangement uses TRBV20-1 and TRBJ1-1; perhaps TRBD1 as D (6 bases). The germline V gene has CDR1 DFQATT and CDR2 SNEGSKA (reference sequence). V dropped 2 bases and J dropped 11 bases, with 12 bases sitting between them. This CDR3 has 11 amino acids.

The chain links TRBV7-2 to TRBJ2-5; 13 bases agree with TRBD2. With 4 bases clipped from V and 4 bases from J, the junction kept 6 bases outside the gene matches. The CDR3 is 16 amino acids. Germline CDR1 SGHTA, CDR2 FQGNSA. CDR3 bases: TGTGCCAGCAGCTCTCTACTAGCGGGGGGGAGAGAGACCCAGTACTTC. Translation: CASSSLLAGGRETQYF.

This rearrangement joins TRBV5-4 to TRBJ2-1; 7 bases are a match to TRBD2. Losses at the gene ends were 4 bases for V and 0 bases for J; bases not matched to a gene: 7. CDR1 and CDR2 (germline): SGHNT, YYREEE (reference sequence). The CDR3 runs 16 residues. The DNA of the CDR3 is TGTGCCAGCAGCAGACCTAGCGGTAGCTCCTACAATGAGCAGTTCTTC. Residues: CASSRPSGSSYNEQFF.

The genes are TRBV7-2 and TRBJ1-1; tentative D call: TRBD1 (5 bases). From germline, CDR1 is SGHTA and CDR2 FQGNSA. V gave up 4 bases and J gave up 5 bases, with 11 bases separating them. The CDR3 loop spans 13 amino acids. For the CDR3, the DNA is TGTGCCAGCAGCTCCACGCGGGGGACTGAAGCTTTCTTT. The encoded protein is CASSSTRGTEAFF.

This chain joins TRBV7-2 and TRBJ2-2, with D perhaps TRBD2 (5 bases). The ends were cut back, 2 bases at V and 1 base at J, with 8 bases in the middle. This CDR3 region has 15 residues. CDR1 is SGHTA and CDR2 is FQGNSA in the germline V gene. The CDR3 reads CASSLLAENTGELFF. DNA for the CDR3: TGTGCCAGCAGCTTACTAGCTGAGAACACCGGGGAGCTGTTTTTT.

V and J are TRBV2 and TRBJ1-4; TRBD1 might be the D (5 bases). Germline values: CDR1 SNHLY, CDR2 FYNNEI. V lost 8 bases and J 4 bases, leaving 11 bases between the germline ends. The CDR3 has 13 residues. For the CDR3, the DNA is TGTGCCAGCGGGAACAGGATTAATGAAAAACTGTTTTTT. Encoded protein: CASGNRINEKLFF. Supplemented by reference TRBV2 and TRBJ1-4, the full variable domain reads EPEVTQTPSHQVTQMGQEVILRCVPISNHLYFYWYRQILGQKVEFLVSFYNNEISEKSEIFDDQFSVERPDGSNFTLKIRSTKLEDSAMYFCASGNRINEKLFFGSGTQLSVL.

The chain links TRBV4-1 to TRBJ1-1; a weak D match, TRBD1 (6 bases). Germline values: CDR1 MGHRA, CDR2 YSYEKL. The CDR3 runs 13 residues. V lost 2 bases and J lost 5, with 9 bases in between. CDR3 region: CASSQQGWTEAFF. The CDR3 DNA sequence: TGCGCCAGCAGCCAACAGGGGTGGACTGAAGCTTTCTTT.

This chain's CDR3 is CASSGLGNYGYTF. The CDR3 DNA sequence: TGTGCCAGCAGTGGGCTAGGCAACTATGGCTACACCTTC. The chain is built from TRBV25-1 and TRBJ1-2; D is undetermined. V was clipped by 4 bases and J by 2 bases, with 8 bases between them. This CDR3 is built from 13 residues. CDR1 and CDR2 from the germline V gene are MGHDK and SYGVNS.

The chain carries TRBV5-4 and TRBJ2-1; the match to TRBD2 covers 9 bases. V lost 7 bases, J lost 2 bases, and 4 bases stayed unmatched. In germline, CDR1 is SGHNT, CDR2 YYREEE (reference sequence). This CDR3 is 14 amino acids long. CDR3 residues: CASSQRGAYNEQFF. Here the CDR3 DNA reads TGTGCCAGCTCCCAGCGGGGGGCCTACAATGAGCAGTTCTTC.

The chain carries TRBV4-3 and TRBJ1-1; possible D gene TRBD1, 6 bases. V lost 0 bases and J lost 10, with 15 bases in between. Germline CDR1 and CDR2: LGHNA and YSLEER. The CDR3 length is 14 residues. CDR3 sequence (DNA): TGCGCCAGCAGCCAAGATTACCAGGGGATCGGAGCTTTCTTT. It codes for CASSQDYQGIGAFF.

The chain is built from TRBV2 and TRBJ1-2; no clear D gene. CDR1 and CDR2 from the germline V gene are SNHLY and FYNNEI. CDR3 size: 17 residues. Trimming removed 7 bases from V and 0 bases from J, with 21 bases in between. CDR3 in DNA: TGTGCCAGCAAGGTCGTACAGATAGCGTTTTCTAACTATGGCTACACCTTC. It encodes CASKVVQIAFSNYGYTF.